This record covers a single T cell receptor beta chain. This sample was taken from a study of T cells in Graves' hyperthyroidism and ophthalmopathy. With 5 bases removed from V and 5 bases from J, the gap between germline ends came to 25 bases. The CDR3 is 16 residues long. Per germline, CDR1 DFQATT and CDR2 SNEGSKA (reference sequence). TCR beta CDR3 region amplification was performed from RNA transcripts. Carried out on the TCR CDR3, a first-round RT-PCR used the HTBI primer set. From the multiplex PCR reads, TCRdb called clonotypes with MiXCR, one entry per CDR3 protein. The table has some 440,000 distinct CDR3 sequences, about a sixth seen once.

The specimen was blood. V gene TRBV20-1 combines with J gene TRBJ2-7, with D uncertain. The receptor was derived from a woman in her late teens or twenties with Graves' hyperthyroidism. CDR3 bases: TGCAGTGCTTGCCCTCTGAGCAGGTTAGAGTCTAACGAGCAGTACTTC. Its translation: CSACPLSRLESNEQYF.